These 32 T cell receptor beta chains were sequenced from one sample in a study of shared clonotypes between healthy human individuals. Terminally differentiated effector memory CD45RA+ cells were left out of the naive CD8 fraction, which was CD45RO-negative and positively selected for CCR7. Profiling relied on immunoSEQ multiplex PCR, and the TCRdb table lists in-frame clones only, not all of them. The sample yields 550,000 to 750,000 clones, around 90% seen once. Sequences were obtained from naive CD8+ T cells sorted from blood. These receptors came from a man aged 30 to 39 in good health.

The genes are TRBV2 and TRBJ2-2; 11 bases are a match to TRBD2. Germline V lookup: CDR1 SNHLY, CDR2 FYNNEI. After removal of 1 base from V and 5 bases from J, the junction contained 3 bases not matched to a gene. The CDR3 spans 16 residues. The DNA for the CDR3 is TGTGCCAGCAGTGAAGTACTAGCGGGAGTGACCGGGGAGCTGTTTTTT. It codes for CASSEVLAGVTGELFF.

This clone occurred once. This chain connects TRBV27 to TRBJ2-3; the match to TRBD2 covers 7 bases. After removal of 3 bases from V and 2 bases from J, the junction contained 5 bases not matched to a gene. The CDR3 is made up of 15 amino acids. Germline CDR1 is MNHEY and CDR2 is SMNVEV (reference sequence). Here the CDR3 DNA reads TGTGCCAGCAGTTTCGGCGGGAGCGCCACAGATACGCAGTATTTT. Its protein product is CASSFGGSATDTQYF.

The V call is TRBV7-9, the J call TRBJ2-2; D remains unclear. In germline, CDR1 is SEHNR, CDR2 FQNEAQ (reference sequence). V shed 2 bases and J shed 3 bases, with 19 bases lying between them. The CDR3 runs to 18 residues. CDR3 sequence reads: CASSLRPIQPKDTGELFF. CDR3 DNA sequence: TGTGCCAGCAGCTTAAGGCCTATTCAGCCGAAAGACACCGGGGAGCTGTTTTTT.

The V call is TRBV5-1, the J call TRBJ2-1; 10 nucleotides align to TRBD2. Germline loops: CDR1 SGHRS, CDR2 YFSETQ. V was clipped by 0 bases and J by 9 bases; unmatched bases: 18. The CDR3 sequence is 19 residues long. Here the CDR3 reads CASSLALAGVITGGIEQFF. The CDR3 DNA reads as TGCGCCAGCAGCTTGGCCCTAGCGGGAGTAATCACGGGCGGAATTGAGCAGTTCTTC.

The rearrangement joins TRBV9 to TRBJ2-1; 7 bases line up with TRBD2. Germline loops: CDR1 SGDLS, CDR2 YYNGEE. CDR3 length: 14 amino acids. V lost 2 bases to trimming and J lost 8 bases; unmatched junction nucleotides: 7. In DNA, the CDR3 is TGTGCCAGCAGCGTTGGGGGAGGGCCCGATGAGCAGTTCTTC. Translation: CASSVGGGPDEQFF.

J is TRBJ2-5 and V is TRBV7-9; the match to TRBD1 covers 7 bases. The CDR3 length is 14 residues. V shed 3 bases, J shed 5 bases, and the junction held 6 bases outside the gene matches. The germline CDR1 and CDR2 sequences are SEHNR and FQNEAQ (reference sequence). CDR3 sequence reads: CASSLERGLETQYF. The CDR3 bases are TGTGCCAGCAGCTTGGAAAGGGGGCTGGAGACCCAGTACTTC. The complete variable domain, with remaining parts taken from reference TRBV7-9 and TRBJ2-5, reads DTGVSQNPRHKITKRGQNVTFRCDPISEHNRLYWYRQTLGQGPEFLTYFQNEAQLEKSRLLSDRFSAERPKGSFSTLEIQRTEQGDSAMYLCASSLERGLETQYFGPGTRLLVL.

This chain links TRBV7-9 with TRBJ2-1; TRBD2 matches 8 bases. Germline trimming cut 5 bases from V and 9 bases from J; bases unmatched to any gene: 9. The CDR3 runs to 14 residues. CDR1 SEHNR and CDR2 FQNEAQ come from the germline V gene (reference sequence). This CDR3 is CASSPQRETIEQFF. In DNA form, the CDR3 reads TGTGCCAGCAGCCCTCAGCGGGAGACAATTGAGCAGTTCTTC.

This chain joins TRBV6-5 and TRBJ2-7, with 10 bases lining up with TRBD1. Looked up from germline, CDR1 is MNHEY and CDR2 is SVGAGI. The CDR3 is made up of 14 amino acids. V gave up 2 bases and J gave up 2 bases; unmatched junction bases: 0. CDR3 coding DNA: TGTGCCAGCAGTTACGACAGGGGGCCCTACGAGCAGTACTTC. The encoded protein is CASSYDRGPYEQYF.

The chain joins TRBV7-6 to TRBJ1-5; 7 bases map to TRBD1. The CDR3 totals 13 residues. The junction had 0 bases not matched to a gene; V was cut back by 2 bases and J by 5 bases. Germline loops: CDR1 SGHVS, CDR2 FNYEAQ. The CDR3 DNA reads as TGTGCCAGCAGCTTACAGGGGGATCAGCCCCAGCATTTT. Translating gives CASSLQGDQPQHF.

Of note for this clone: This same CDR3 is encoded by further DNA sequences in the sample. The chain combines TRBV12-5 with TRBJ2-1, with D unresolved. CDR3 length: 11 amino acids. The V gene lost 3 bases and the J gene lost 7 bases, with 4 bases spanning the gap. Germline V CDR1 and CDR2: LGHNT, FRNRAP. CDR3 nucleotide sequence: TGTGCTAGTGGTTTTGGGAATGAGCAGTTCTTC. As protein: CASGFGNEQFF.

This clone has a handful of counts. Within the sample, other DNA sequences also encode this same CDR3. The CDR3 protein is CASSLGPSTHSYNEQFF. The DNA for the CDR3 is TGTGCCAGCAGCTTAGGTCCTAGCACCCACTCCTACAATGAGCAGTTCTTC. The chain has TRBV7-2 and TRBJ2-1; possible D gene TRBD2, 5 bases. The V and J ends lost 1 base and 0 bases respectively, with 13 bases between them. Germline CDR1 is SGHTA and CDR2 is FQGNSA. This CDR3 is 17 amino acids long.

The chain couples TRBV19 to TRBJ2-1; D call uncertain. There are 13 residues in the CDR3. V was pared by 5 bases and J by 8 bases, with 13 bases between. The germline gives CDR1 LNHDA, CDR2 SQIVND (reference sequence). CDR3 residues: CASSWQARDEQFF. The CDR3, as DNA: TGTGCCAGTAGTTGGCAGGCCCGCGATGAGCAGTTCTTC.

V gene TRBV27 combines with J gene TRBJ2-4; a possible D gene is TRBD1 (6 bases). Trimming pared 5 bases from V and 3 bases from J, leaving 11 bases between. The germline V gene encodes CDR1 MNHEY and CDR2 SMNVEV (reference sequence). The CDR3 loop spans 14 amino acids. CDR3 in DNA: TGTGCCAGCAGTCTTTCAGGGGTCAAAAACATTCAGTACTTC. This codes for CASSLSGVKNIQYF.

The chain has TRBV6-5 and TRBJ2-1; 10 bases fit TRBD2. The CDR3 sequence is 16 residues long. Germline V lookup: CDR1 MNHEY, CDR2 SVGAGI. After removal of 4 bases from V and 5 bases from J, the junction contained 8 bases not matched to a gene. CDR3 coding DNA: TGTGCCAGCAGTTGGCCTAGCGGGAGTATCGACAATGAGCAGTTCTTC. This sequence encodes CASSWPSGSIDNEQFF.

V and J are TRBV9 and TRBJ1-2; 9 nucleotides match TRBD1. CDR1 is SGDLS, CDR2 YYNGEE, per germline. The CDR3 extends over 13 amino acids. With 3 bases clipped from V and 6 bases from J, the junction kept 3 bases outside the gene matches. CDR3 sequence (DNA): TGTGCCAGCAGCGGGGGGACAGGGAATGGCTACACCTTC. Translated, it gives CASSGGTGNGYTF.

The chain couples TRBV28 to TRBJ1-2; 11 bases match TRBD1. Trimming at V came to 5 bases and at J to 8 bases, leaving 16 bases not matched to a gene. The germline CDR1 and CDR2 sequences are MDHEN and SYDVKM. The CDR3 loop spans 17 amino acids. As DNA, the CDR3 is TGTGCCAGCAGTGGCATACGGGACAGGGGGAACTATGACGGCTACACCTTC. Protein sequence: CASSGIRDRGNYDGYTF.

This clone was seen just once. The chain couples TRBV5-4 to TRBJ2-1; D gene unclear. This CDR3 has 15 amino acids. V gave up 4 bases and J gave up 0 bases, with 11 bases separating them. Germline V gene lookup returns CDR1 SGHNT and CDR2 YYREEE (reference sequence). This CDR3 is CASSVRPSSYNEQFF. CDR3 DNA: TGTGCCAGCAGCGTTAGACCGAGCTCCTACAATGAGCAGTTCTTC.

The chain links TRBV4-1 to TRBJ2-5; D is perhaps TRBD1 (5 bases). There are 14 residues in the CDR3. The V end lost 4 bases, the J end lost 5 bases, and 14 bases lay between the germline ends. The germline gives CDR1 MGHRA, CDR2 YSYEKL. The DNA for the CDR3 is TGCGCCAGCAGCCCGTTAGGGGAATCCGAGACCCAGTACTTC. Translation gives CASSPLGESETQYF.

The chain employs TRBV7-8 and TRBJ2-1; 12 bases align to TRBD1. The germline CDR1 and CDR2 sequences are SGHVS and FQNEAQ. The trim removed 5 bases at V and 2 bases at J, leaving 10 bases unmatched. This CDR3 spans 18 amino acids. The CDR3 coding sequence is TGTGCCAGCAGCACACCGGGACAGGGGGCTAGCGCCTACAATGAGCAGTTCTTC. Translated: CASSTPGQGASAYNEQFF.

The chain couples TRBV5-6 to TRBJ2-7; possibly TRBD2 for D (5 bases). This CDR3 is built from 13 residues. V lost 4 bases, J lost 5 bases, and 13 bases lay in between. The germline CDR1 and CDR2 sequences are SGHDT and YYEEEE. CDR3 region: CASSRTAGHEQYF. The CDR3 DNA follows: TGTGCCAGCAGCCGGACGGCGGGCCACGAGCAGTACTTC.

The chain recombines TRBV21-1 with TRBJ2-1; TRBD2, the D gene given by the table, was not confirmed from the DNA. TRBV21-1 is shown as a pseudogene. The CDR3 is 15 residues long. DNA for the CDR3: TGTGCCAGCAGCAAAGCGGGACTACCATTGGATGAGCAGTTCTTC. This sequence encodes CASSKAGLPLDEQFF.

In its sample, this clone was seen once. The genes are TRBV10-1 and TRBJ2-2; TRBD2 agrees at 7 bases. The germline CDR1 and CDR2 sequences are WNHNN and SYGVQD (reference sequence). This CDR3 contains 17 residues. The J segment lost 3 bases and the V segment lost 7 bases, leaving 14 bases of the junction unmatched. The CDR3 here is CASTKRIAGADTGELFF. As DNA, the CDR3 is TGCGCCAGCACCAAACGCATCGCGGGAGCGGACACCGGGGAGCTGTTTTTT.

The CDR3 is CASSFSFPSRNTGELFF. In DNA, the CDR3 is TGTGCCAGCAGTTTCAGTTTCCCGTCTAGGAACACCGGGGAGCTGTTTTTT. The V call is TRBV27, the J call TRBJ2-2; D uncertain. The CDR3 spans 17 residues. Per the germline V gene, CDR1 is MNHEY and CDR2 is SMNVEV (reference sequence). With 3 bases removed from V and 1 base from J, the gap between germline ends came to 15 bases.

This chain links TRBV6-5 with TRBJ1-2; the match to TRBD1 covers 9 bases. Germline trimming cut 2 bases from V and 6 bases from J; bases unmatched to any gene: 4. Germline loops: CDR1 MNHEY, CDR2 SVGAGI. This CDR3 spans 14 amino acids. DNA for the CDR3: TGTGCCAGCAGTTACACGGGACAGGGTGATGGCTACACCTTC. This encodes CASSYTGQGDGYTF.

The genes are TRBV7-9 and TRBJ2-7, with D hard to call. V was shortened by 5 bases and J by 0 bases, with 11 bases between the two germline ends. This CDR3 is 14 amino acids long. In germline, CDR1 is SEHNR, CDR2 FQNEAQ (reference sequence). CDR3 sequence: CASSKTRSSYEQYF. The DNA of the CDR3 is TGTGCCAGCAGCAAGACGCGGAGCTCCTACGAGCAGTACTTC.

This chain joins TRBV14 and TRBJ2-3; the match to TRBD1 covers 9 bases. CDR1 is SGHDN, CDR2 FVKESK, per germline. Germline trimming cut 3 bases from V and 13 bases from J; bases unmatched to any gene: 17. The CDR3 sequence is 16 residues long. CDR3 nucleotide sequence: TGTGCCAGCAGCCATTCGGACAGGGGAGGACTCTGGACGAAGTATTTT. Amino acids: CASSHSDRGGLWTKYF. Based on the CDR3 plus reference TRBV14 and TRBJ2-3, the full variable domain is EAGVTQFPSHSVIEKGQTVTLRCDPISGHDNLYWYRRVMGKEIKFLLHFVKESKQDESGMPNNRFLAERTGGTYSTLKVQPAELEDSGVYFCASSHSDRGGLWTKYFGPGTRLTVL.

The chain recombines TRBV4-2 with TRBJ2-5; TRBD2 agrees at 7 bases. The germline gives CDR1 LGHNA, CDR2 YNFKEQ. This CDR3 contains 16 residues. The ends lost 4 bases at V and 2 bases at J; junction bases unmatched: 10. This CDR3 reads CASSPIWDYRQETQYF. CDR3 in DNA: TGTGCCAGCAGCCCAATTTGGGACTACCGACAAGAGACCCAGTACTTC.

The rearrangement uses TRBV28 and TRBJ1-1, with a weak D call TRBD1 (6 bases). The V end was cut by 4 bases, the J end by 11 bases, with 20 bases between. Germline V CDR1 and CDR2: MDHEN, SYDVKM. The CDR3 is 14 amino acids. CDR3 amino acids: CASSSLPTGVVAFF. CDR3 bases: TGTGCCAGCAGTTCTCTACCGACAGGAGTGGTGGCTTTCTTT.

CDR3 loop: CASSFLSGTSGRLDTQYF. The CDR3 DNA is TGCGCCAGCAGCTTCCTCTCCGGGACTAGCGGGAGGTTAGATACGCAGTATTTT. The rearrangement joins TRBV5-1 to TRBJ2-3; TRBD2 matches 15 bases. V gave up 2 bases and J gave up 5 bases; unmatched junction bases: 9. The CDR3 is 18 residues long. In germline, CDR1 is SGHRS, CDR2 YFSETQ.

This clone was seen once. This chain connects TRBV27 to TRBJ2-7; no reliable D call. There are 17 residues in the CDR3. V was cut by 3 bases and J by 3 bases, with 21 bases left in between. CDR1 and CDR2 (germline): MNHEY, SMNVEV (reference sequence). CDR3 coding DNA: TGTGCCAGCAGTTTTCTGGACGGATCCGGATCGTTCTACGAGCAGTACTTC. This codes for CASSFLDGSGSFYEQYF.

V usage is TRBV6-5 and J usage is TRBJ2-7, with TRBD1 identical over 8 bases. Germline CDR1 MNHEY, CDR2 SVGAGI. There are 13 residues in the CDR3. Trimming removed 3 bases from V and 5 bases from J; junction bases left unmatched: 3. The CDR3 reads CASSYLQGDEQYF. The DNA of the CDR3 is TGTGCCAGCAGTTATTTACAGGGGGACGAGCAGTACTTC.

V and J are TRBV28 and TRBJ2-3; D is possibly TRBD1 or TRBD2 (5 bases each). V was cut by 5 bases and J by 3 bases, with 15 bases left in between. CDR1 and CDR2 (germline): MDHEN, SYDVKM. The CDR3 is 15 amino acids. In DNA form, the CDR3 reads TGTGCCAGCAGTGCATGGTGGGACCAAACAGATACGCAGTATTTT. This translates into CASSAWWDQTDTQYF.